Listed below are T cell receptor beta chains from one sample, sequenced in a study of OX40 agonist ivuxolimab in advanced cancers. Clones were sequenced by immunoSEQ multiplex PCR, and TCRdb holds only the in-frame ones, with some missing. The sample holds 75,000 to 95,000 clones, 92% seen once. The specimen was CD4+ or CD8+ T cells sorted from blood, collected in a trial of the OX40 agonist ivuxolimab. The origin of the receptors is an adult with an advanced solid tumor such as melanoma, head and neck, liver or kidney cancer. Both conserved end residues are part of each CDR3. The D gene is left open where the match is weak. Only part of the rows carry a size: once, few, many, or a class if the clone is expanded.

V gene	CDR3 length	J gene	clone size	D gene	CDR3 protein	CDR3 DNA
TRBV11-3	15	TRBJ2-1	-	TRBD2	CASSPETSGGNEQFF	TGTGCCAGCAGCCCGGAGACTAGCGGGGGAAATGAGCAGTTCTTC
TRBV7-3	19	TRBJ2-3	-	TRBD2	CASSQHPGTSGTSTDTQYF	TGTGCCAGCAGCCAGCACCCCGGGACTAGCGGAACTAGCACAGATACGCAGTATTTT
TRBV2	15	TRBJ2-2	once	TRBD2	CASSLTSGRTGELFF	TGTGCCAGCAGTTTGACTAGCGGGAGAACCGGGGAGCTGTTTTTT
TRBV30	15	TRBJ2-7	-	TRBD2	CAWSPNLAGKYEQYF	TGTGCCTGGAGTCCGAACCTAGCGGGGAAATACGAGCAGTACTTC
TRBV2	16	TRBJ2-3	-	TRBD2	CASRRSLAGGADTQYF	TGTGCCAGCAGGAGGTCCCTAGCGGGCGGGGCAGATACGCAGTATTTT
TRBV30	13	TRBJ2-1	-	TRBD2	CAWSVSSGRPEFF	TGTGCCTGGAGTGTGTCTAGCGGGAGACCCGAGTTCTTC
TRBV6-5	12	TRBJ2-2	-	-	CASSFDTGELFF	TGTGCCAGCAGTTTCGACACCGGGGAGCTGTTTTTT
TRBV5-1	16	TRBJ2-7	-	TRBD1	CASSVIPGQGNYEQYF	TGCGCCAGCAGCGTTATCCCGGGACAGGGGAATTACGAGCAGTACTTC
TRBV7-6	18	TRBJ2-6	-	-	CASSLDRRSFSGANVLTF	TGTGCCAGCAGCTTAGACAGGAGATCCTTCTCTGGGGCCAACGTCCTGACTTTC
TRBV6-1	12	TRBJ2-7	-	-	CASSEPFREQYF	TGTGCCAGCAGCGAACCGTTTCGAGAGCAGTACTTC
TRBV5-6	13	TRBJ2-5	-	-	CASSLGPEKTQYF	TGTGCCAGCAGCTTGGGTCCAGAGAAGACCCAGTACTTC
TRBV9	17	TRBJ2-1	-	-	CASSVVSRVSSYNEQFF	TGTGCCAGCAGCGTAGTGTCCCGGGTTAGCTCCTACAATGAGCAGTTCTTC
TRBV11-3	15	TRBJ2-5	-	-	CASSTGLPGRETQYF	TGTGCCAGCAGCACGGGACTCCCGGGAAGAGAGACCCAGTACTTC
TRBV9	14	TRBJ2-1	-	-	CASSVGAVSFEQFF	TGTGCCAGCAGCGTAGGGGCAGTAAGTTTTGAGCAGTTCTTC
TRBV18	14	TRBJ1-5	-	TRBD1	CASSPGQGDQPQHF	TGTGCCAGCTCACCTGGACAGGGCGATCAGCCCCAGCATTTT
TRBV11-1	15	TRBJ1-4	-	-	CASRQLKQPHEKLFF	TGTGCCAGCAGGCAGCTAAAGCAACCCCATGAAAAACTGTTTTTT
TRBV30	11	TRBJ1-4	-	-	CAWSLAARLFF	TGTGCCTGGAGTTTGGCAGCACGACTGTTTTTT
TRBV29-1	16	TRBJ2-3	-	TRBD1	CSVARSRDRSTDTQYF	TGCAGCGTTGCCCGGAGCCGGGACAGAAGCACAGATACGCAGTATTTT
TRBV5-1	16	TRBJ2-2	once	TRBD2	CASSWGTSGNTGELFF	TGCGCCAGCAGCTGGGGGACTAGCGGAAACACCGGGGAGCTGTTTTTT
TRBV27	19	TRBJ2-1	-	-	CASSLSGQPSRNSYNEQFF	TGTGCCAGCAGTTTATCCGGGCAGCCTAGCAGAAACTCCTACAATGAGCAGTTCTTC
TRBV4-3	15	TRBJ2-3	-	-	CASSQLGRGTDTQYF	TGCGCCAGCAGCCAACTGGGACGGGGCACAGATACGCAGTATTTT
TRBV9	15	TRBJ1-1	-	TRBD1	CASSVGSRGLGEAFF	TGTGCCAGCAGCGTAGGTAGCAGGGGGCTTGGCGAAGCTTTCTTT
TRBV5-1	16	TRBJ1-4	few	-	CASSWQGPTTNEKLFF	TGCGCCAGCAGTTGGCAGGGACCGACAACTAATGAAAAACTGTTTTTT
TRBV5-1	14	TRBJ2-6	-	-	CASREVAGANVLTF	TGCGCCAGCAGGGAGGTTGCTGGGGCCAACGTCCTGACTTTC
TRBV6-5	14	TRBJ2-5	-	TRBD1	CASRQTGGQETQYF	TGTGCCAGCAGACAAACAGGGGGACAAGAGACCCAGTACTTC
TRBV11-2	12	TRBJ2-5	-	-	CASSLSRETQYF	TGTGCCAGCAGTCTCAGCCGAGAGACCCAGTACTTC
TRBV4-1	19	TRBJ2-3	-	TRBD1	CASSPRQGALPISTDTQYF	TGCGCCAGCAGCCCCCGACAGGGGGCGTTACCAATTAGCACAGATACGCAGTATTTT
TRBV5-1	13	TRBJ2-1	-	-	CASSLNRNNEQFF	TGCGCCAGCAGCTTGAACAGAAACAATGAGCAGTTCTTC
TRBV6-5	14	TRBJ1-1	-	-	CASSTRDGDTEAFF	TGTGCCAGCAGTACCCGGGACGGAGACACTGAAGCTTTCTTT
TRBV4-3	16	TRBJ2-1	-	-	CASSQNPGTHTNEQFF	TGCGCCAGCAGCCAAAATCCCGGGACTCACACCAATGAGCAGTTCTTC
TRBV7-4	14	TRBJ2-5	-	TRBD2	CASRTSGVQETQYF	TGTGCCAGCAGGACAAGCGGGGTCCAAGAGACCCAGTACTTC
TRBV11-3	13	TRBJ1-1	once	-	CASSLGRATEAFF	TGTGCCAGCAGCCTGGGTAGGGCCACTGAAGCTTTCTTT
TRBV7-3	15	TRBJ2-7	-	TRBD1	CASSLTPGQTYEQYF	TGTGCCAGCAGCTTAACTCCGGGACAGACATACGAGCAGTACTTC
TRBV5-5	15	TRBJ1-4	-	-	CASSLRRGLGEKLFF	TGTGCCAGCAGCCTCCGCAGGGGTCTGGGGGAAAAACTGTTTTTT
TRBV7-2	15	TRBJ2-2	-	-	CASSLDGGAGGELFF	TGTGCCAGCAGCTTAGATGGTGGCGCCGGCGGGGAGCTGTTTTTT
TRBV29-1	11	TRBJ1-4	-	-	CSVDLNEKLFF	TGCAGCGTTGACCTTAATGAAAAACTGTTTTTT
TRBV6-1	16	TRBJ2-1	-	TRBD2	CASSEAGLAGNNEQFF	TGTGCCAGCAGTGAAGCGGGACTAGCGGGAAACAATGAGCAGTTCTTC
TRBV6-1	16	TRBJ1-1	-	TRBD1	CASSEGRGRRNTEAFF	TGTGCCAGCAGTGAAGGGAGGGGGCGCAGGAACACTGAAGCTTTCTTT
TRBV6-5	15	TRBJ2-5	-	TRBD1	CASNRFGTGKETQYF	TGTGCCAGCAATCGCTTCGGGACAGGGAAGGAGACCCAGTACTTC
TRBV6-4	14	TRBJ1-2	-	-	CASSDSGRGDGYTF	TGTGCCAGCAGTGACTCGGGCAGGGGAGATGGCTACACCTTC
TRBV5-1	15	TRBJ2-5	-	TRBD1	CASSLYRGAQETQYF	TGCGCCAGCAGCTTATACAGGGGGGCGCAAGAGACCCAGTACTTC
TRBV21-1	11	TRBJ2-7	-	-	CASTTRGEQYF	TGTGCCAGCACCACCCGGGGCGAGCAGTACTTC
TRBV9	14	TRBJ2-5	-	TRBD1	CASSPGTAQETQYF	TGTGCCAGCAGCCCGGGGACAGCCCAAGAGACCCAGTACTTC
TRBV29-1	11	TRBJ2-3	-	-	CSVRITDTQYF	TGCAGCGTCCGCATCACAGATACGCAGTATTTT